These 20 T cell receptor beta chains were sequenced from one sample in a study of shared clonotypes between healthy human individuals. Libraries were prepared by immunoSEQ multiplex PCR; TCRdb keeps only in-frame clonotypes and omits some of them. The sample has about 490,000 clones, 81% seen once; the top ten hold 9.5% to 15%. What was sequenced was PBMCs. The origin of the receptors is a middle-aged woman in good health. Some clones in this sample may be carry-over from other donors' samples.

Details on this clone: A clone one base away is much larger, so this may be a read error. The CDR3 region is CASSCYAGWDTYSNQPQHF. The CDR3 DNA reads TGTGCCAGCAGCTGCTACGCAGGGTGGGACACATATAGCAATCAGCCCCAGCATTTT. J is TRBJ1-5 and V is TRBV7-3, with D perhaps matching TRBD1 (6 bases). Germline values: CDR1 SGHTA, CDR2 FQGTGA. V lost 4 bases, J lost 0 bases, and 22 bases lay in between. This CDR3 comprises 19 residues.

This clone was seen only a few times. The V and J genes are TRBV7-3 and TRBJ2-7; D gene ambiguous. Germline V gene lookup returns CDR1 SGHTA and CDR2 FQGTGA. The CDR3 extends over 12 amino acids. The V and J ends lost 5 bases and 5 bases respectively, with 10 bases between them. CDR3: CASSPHGDEQYF. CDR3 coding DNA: TGTGCCAGCAGCCCCCATGGGGACGAGCAGTACTTC.

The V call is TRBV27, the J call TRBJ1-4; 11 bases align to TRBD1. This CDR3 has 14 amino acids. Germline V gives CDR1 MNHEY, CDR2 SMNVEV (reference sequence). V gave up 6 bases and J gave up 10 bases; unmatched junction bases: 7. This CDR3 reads CASRKTGQGVKLFF. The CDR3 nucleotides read TGTGCCAGCAGAAAAACGGGACAGGGGGTAAAACTGTTTTTT.

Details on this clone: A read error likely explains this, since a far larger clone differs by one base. This CDR3 reads CASSVSSGMGSYGQYF. The CDR3 coding sequence is TGTGCCAGCAGTGTATCCAGCGGGATGGGGTCCTACGGGCAGTACTTC. This chain joins TRBV2 and TRBJ2-7; TRBD2 matches at 7 bases. The V gene's germline CDR1 is SNHLY and CDR2 FYNNEI. This CDR3 region has 16 residues. Full variable domain (remainder filled in from reference TRBV2 and TRBJ2-7): EPEVTQTPSHQVTQMGQEVILRCVPISNHLYFYWYRQILGQKVEFLVSFYNNEISEKSEIFDDQFSVERPDGSNFTLKIRSTKLEDSAMYFCASSVSSGMGSYGQYFGPGTRLTVT.

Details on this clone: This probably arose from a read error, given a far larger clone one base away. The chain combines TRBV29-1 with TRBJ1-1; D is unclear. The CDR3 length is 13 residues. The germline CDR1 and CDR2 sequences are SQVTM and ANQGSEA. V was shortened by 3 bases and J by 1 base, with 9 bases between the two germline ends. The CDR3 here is CSVDVAGNTEAFF. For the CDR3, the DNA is TGCAGCGTTGACGTAGCCGGGAACACTGAAGCTTTCTTT.

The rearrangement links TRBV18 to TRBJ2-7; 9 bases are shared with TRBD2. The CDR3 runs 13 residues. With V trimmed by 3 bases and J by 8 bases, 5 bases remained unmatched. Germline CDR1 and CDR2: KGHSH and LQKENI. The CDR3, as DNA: TGTGCCAGCTCACCGGGCGGGAGGGAGAAGCAGTACTTC. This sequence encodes CASSPGGREKQYF.

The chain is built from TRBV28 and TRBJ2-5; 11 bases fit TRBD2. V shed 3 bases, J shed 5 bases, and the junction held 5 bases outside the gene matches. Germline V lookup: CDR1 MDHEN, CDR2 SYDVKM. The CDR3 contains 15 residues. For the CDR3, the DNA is TGTGCCAGCAGTTTTCGACTAGCGGGATGGGAGACCCAGTACTTC. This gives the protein CASSFRLAGWETQYF.

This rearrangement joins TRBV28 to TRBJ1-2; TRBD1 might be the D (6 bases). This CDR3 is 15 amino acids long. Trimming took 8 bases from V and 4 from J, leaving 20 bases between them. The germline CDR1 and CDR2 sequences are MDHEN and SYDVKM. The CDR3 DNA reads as TGTGCCAGCTTAAACCCCAGGGGAAGGGGCTATGGCTACACCTTC. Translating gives CASLNPRGRGYGYTF.

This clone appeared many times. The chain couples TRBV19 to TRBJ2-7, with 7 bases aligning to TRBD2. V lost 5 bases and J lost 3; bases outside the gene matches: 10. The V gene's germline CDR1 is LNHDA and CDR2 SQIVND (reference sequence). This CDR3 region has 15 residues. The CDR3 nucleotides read TGTGCCAGTAGTCCGAGGCCTAGCGGCTACTACGAGCAGTACTTC. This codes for CASSPRPSGYYEQYF.

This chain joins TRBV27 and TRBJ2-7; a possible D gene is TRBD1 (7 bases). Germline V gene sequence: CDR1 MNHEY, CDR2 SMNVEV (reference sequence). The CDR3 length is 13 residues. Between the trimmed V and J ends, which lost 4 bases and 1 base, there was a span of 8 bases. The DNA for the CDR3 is TGTGCCAGCAGTTCAGGGGGGTCCTACGAGCAGTACTTC. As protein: CASSSGGSYEQYF.

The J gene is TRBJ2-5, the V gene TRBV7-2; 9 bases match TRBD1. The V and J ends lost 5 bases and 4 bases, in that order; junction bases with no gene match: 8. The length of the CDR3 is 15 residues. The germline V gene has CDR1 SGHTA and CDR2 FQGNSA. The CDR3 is CASSPMGQGGETQYF. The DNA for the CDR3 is TGTGCCAGCAGCCCCATGGGACAGGGCGGAGAGACCCAGTACTTC.

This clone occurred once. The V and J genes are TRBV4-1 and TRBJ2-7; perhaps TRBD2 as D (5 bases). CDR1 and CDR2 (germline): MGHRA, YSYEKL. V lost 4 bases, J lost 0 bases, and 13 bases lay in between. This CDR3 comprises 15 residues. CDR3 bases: TGCGCCAGCAGCCGCGTACTAGAGAGCTCCTACGAGCAGTACTTC. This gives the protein CASSRVLESSYEQYF.

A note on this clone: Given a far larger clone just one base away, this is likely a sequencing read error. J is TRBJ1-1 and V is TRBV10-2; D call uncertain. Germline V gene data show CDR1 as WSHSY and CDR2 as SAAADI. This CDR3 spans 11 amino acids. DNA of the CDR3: TGCTCCAGCAGAAGGGATACTGAAGCTTTCTTT. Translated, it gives CSSRRDTEAFF.

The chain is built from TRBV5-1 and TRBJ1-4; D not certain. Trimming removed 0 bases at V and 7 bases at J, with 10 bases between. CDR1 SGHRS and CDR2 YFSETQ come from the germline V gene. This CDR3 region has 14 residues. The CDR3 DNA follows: TGCGCCAGCAGCTTGGAAGTGGGTAGTGAAAAACTGTTTTTT. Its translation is CASSLEVGSEKLFF.

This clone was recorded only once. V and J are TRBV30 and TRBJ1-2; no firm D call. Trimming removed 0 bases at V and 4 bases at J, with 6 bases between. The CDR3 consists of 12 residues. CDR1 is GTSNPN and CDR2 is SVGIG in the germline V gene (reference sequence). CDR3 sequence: CAWSVEGYGYTF. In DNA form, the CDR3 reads TGTGCCTGGAGTGTCGAGGGCTATGGCTACACCTTC.

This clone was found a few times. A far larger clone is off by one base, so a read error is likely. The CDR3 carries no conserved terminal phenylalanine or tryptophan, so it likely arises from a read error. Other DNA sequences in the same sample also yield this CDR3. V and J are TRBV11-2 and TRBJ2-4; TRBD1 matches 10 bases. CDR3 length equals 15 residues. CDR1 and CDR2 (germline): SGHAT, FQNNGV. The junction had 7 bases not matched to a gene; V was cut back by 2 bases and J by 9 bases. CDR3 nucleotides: TGTGCCAGCAGCTTACCCTGGGACAGGGGACCCATTCAGTACCTC. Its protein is CASSLPWDRGPIQYL.

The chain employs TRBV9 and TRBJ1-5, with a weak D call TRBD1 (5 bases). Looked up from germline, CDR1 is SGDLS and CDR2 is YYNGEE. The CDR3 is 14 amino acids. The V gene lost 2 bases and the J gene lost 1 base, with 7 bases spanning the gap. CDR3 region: CASSVGQSNQPQHF. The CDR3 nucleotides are TGTGCCAGCAGCGTGGGGCAAAGCAATCAGCCCCAGCATTTT.

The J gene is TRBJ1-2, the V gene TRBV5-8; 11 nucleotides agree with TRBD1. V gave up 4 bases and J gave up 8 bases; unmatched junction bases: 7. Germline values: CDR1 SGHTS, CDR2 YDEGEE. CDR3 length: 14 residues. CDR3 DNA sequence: TGTGCCAGCAGCCAAGGACAGGGGGCTGAGGGCTACACCTTC. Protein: CASSQGQGAEGYTF.

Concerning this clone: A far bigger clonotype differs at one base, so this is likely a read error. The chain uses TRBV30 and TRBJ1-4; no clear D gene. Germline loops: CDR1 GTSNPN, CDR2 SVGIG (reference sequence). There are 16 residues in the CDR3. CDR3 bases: TGTACCTGGAGTGTAGCTGCCCACGCAACTAATGAAAAACTGTTTTTT. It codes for CTWSVAAHATNEKLFF.

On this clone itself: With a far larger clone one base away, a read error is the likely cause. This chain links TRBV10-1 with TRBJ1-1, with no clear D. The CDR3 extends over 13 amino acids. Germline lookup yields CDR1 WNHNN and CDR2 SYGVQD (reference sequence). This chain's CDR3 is CASSEYSYTEAFF. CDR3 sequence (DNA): TGCGCCAGCAGCGAGTACAGCTACACTGAAGCTTTCTTT.